Presented here are 9 T cell receptor beta chains from one specimen sequenced in a study of cytomegalovirus exposure and HLA in healthy donors. Amplification used 60 Vbeta primers and 13 Jbeta primers. Generated by immunoSEQ multiplex PCR, the TCRdb table keeps only in-frame clones and is missing some. This sample has around 140,000 clones; less than 85% occur once, and the top ten carry roughly 2%. The source material was PBMCs. The receptors derive from a woman aged 55-75 years in good health and CMV-seropositive.

The V gene is TRBV7-9, the J gene TRBJ1-1; no clear D gene. This CDR3 has 14 residues. The V end was cut by 1 base, the J end by 0 bases, with 6 bases between. From germline, CDR1 is SEHNR and CDR2 FQNEAQ (reference sequence). As DNA, the CDR3 is TGTGCCAGCAGCTTAGGACACTTGAACACTGAAGCTTTCTTT. This encodes CASSLGHLNTEAFF.

This clone was recorded a few times. This chain links TRBV2 with TRBJ1-1, with 7 positions matching TRBD1. V shed 7 bases and J 0 bases; nucleotides not matched to a gene: 5. CDR1 is SNHLY, CDR2 FYNNEI, per germline. The CDR3 loop spans 14 amino acids. CDR3 amino acids: CASISGQVNTEAFF. Here the CDR3 DNA reads TGTGCCAGCATTTCCGGACAGGTGAACACTGAAGCTTTCTTT.

This clone was picked up a small number of times. The chain uses TRBV9 and TRBJ2-1; D is uncertain. The germline CDR1 and CDR2 sequences are SGDLS and YYNGEE. There are 13 residues in the CDR3. The V end lost 1 base, the J end lost 6 bases, and 8 bases lay between the germline ends. In nucleotides, the CDR3 is TGTGCCAGCAGCGTACTAGACTCCAATGAGCAGTTCTTC. It encodes CASSVLDSNEQFF.

V usage is TRBV6-1 and J usage is TRBJ2-7; TRBD2 matches at 9 bases. In germline, CDR1 is MNHNS, CDR2 SASEGT. This CDR3 region has 14 residues. Unmatched junction bases numbered 5, after V lost 6 bases and J lost 2 bases. The CDR3 spells CASSSTSGTYEQYF. Written as DNA, the CDR3 is TGTGCCAGCAGCTCGACTAGCGGAACCTACGAGCAGTACTTC.

The J gene is TRBJ1-5, the V gene TRBV19; a possible D gene is TRBD1 (5 bases). The CDR3 is 18 amino acids. V was trimmed by 4 bases and J by 1 base, leaving 20 bases between them. The V gene's germline CDR1 is LNHDA and CDR2 SQIVND (reference sequence). The CDR3 spells CASSTPFGGRSSNQPQHF. CDR3 bases: TGTGCCAGTAGTACCCCTTTCGGGGGGAGGTCAAGCAATCAGCCCCAGCATTTT.

This chain's CDR3 is CASSLGLDQPQHF. For the CDR3, the DNA is TGTGCCAGCAGCTTAGGGTTAGATCAGCCCCAGCATTTT. This sequence joins TRBV7-8 and TRBJ1-5, with D unresolved. The length of the CDR3 is 13 residues. V lost 1 base, J lost 5 bases, and 6 bases lay in between. CDR1 is SGHVS, CDR2 FQNEAQ, per germline.

This sequence joins TRBV28 and TRBJ2-7; 8 nucleotides line up with TRBD2. There are 14 residues in the CDR3. In germline, CDR1 is MDHEN, CDR2 SYDVKM. The ends lost 6 bases at V and 9 bases at J; junction bases unmatched: 13. In DNA, the CDR3 is TGTGCCAGCAGCTTGAGCGGGAGCCCTCATGGGCAGTACTTC. This translates into CASSLSGSPHGQYF.

V and J are TRBV5-1 and TRBJ2-7, with no clear D. This CDR3 comprises 14 residues. Germline CDR1 SGHRS, CDR2 YFSETQ. Deletions cut 4 bases from V and 0 bases from J, with 11 bases between. This CDR3 reads CASSARFSSYEQYF. CDR3 nucleotide sequence: TGCGCCAGCAGCGCCAGGTTCAGCTCCTACGAGCAGTACTTC.

The sample holds one count of this clone. The chain has TRBV5-6 and TRBJ2-5; no reliable D call. V lost 4 bases and J 3 bases, leaving 4 bases between the germline ends. The CDR3 has 11 residues. Germline lookup yields CDR1 SGHDT and CDR2 YYEEEE. The CDR3: CASSAEETQYF. The DNA for the CDR3 is TGTGCCAGCAGCGCAGAAGAGACCCAGTACTTC.